The source of this T cell receptor (beta chain) is a study of T cell responses to AZD1222 COVID-19 vaccine. Study information: Second-dose timings of about 4 or about 12 weeks were pooled.

CDR3 length: 16 residues. From germline, CDR1 is KGHSH and CDR2 LQKENI. V lost 4 bases, J lost 6 bases, and 8 bases stayed unmatched. As for this clone: Its specificity is unknown.

Study-wide findings and caveats: A mostly white British donor set with more females was recruited, and clonal diversity was possibly underestimated.

The repertoire was sequenced with immunoSEQ multiplex PCR; TCRdb's copy has only in-frame clones and lacks some. The sample comprises more than 150,000 clones, roughly 90% of which are singletons, and 0.99% rests with the top ten. The sequenced sample was peripheral blood, obtained on day 0 of AZD1222 vaccination. The sequence was collected from an adult in good health. V usage is TRBV18 and J usage is TRBJ1-5, with 11 nucleotides matching TRBD1. Written as DNA, the CDR3 is TGTGCCAGCTCACTGACCCGGGACAGGGGGAGTCAGCCCCAGCATTTT. Encoded protein: CASSLTRDRGSQPQHF.